These 18 T cell receptor beta chains were all obtained from the same sample, sequenced in a study of T cell changes during pregnancy in multiple sclerosis. Profiling relied on immunoSEQ multiplex PCR, and the TCRdb table lists in-frame clones only, not all of them. The data show about 53,000 clones, around 90% seen once. The material was CD4+ T cells from peripheral blood mononuclear cells, obtained in the third trimester of pregnancy. The receptor set was obtained from a female donor with multiple sclerosis, enrolled in a pregnancy study.

This clone was detected only a few times. The J gene is TRBJ1-5, the V gene TRBV15, with a tentative D call TRBD1 (6 bases). The CDR3 spans 17 residues. Germline V gene lookup returns CDR1 LNHNV and CDR2 YYDKDF (reference sequence). Trimming removed 3 bases at V and 10 bases at J, with 25 bases between. The CDR3 reads CATSRGPGQTGIGPQHF. The CDR3 DNA reads TGTGCCACCAGCAGGGGCCCTGGACAGACGGGGATAGGTCCCCAGCATTTT.

The table lists this clone with a count of one. The chain links TRBV7-3 to TRBJ2-1; TRBD2 might be the D (6 bases). The CDR3 has 13 amino acids. The V end was cut by 4 bases, the J end by 7 bases, with 11 bases between. CDR1 and CDR2 from the germline V gene are SGHTA and FQGTGA. CDR3 DNA sequence: TGTGCCAGCAGCTCCCGGGGGAGTAATGAGCAGTTCTTC. This translates into CASSSRGSNEQFF.

The chain is built from TRBV6-5 and TRBJ1-1; D is possibly TRBD1 (5 bases). The CDR3 is 12 amino acids. Trimming removed 8 bases from V and 6 bases from J, with 13 bases in between. Per the germline V gene, CDR1 is MNHEY and CDR2 is SVGAGI. In DNA, the CDR3 is TGTGCCAGCTCCCTGGCGGGGGCTGAAGCTTTCTTT. Translating it yields CASSLAGAEAFF.

The chain joins TRBV7-9 to TRBJ1-2, with D possibly being TRBD1 (6 bases). Trimming removed 3 bases from V and 4 bases from J, with 9 bases in between. The germline CDR1 and CDR2 sequences are SEHNR and FQNEAQ (reference sequence). The CDR3 runs 13 residues. The CDR3 spells CASSLPGAYGYTF. For the CDR3, the DNA is TGTGCCAGCAGCTTGCCAGGGGCCTATGGCTACACCTTC.

This sequence joins TRBV5-1 and TRBJ1-1; 7 positions agree with TRBD1. The germline CDR1 and CDR2 sequences are SGHRS and YFSETQ. V dropped 5 bases and J dropped 5; count of bases not matched to a gene: 9. The CDR3 loop spans 14 amino acids. The CDR3 here is CASRQGGAGTEAFF. The CDR3 region has the DNA TGCGCCAGCAGGCAAGGGGGCGCGGGGACTGAAGCTTTCTTT. The full variable domain, with the rest looked up from reference TRBV5-1 and TRBJ1-1, is KAGVTQTPRYLIKTRGQQVTLSCSPISGHRSVSWYQQTPGQGLQFLFEYFSETQRNKGNFPGRFSGRQFSNSRSEMNVSTLELGDSALYLCASRQGGAGTEAFFGQGTRLTVV.

This sequence joins TRBV19 and TRBJ1-5, with D unresolved. The CDR3 consists of 14 residues. V was clipped by 7 bases and J by 9 bases, with 19 bases between them. CDR1 is LNHDA, CDR2 SQIVND, per germline (reference sequence). The DNA for the CDR3 is TGTGCCAGTAATTCGGAGTGGATCGGTGGGCCCCAGCATTTT. It specifies CASNSEWIGGPQHF. The full variable domain, in which reference TRBV19 and TRBJ1-5 provide the parts outside the CDR3, is DGGITQSPKYLFRKEGQNVTLSCEQNLNHDAMYWYRQDPGQGLRLIYYSQIVNDFQKGDIAEGYSVSREKKESFPLTVTSAQKNPTAFYLCASNSEWIGGPQHFGDGTRLSIL.

The rearrangement links TRBV18 to TRBJ2-7; tentative D call: TRBD2 (6 bases). CDR3 length: 15 amino acids. Germline V CDR1 and CDR2: KGHSH, LQKENI. V was trimmed by 1 base and J by 3 bases, leaving 13 bases between them. CDR3 in DNA: TGTGCCAGCTCACCACTCGGGGGTCCGGACTACGAGCAGTACTTC. Its protein is CASSPLGGPDYEQYF.

The V call is TRBV30, the J call TRBJ2-7; D is possibly TRBD1 (5 bases). This CDR3 contains 15 residues. Germline assignment: CDR1 GTSNPN and CDR2 SVGIG (reference sequence). V lost 0 bases and J 3 bases, leaving 15 bases between the germline ends. The CDR3 coding sequence is TGTGCCTGGAGTGTTAGGAATAGGGGATTCTACGAGCAGTACTTC. Translation gives CAWSVRNRGFYEQYF.

V usage is TRBV18 and J usage is TRBJ1-4; no definite D call. Germline CDR1 reads KGHSH; CDR2 reads LQKENI. The CDR3 is made up of 18 amino acids. Trimming stripped 0 bases from V and 4 bases from J, with 18 bases between. The CDR3, as DNA: TGTGCCAGCTCACCACCGGGCCAGTTAGAGGGCCTTAATGAAAAACTGTTTTTT. It encodes CASSPPGQLEGLNEKLFF.

The sample holds one count of this clone. The rearrangement links TRBV18 to TRBJ2-5; D may be TRBD2 (6 bases). V lost 1 base to trimming and J lost 4 bases, with 13 bases between them. Germline V gene sequence: CDR1 KGHSH, CDR2 LQKENI. The CDR3 covers 15 residues. The CDR3 region has the DNA TGTGCCAGCTCACCACTCCCGGGGGTTGGAGAGACCCAGTACTTC. It yields the protein CASSPLPGVGETQYF.

This rearrangement joins TRBV12-1 to TRBJ2-7; the table names TRBD2, a call not compared with the DNA. TRBV12-1 is annotated as a pseudogene. CDR3 length: 15 residues. CDR3 nucleotides: TGTGCCAGCAGCTTGGGTGAGGGAAGGTCATACGAGCAGTACTTC. Its translation is CASSLGEGRSYEQYF.

The sample holds one count of this clone. The chain joins TRBV6-4 to TRBJ2-1; possible D gene TRBD2, 7 bases. Deletions cut 2 bases from V and 6 bases from J, with 8 bases between. The length of the CDR3 is 13 residues. Germline CDR1 and CDR2: MRHNA and SNTAGT. The CDR3 protein is CASSDGGANEQFF. The CDR3 nucleotides read TGTGCCAGCAGTGACGGGGGGGCCAATGAGCAGTTCTTC.

The chain combines TRBV5-1 with TRBJ2-5; tentative D call: TRBD2 (6 bases). The CDR3 runs 14 residues. The V end was cut by 4 bases, the J end by 5 bases, with 15 bases between. Per the germline V gene, CDR1 is SGHRS and CDR2 is YFSETQ. The CDR3 region has the DNA TGCGCCAGCAGCCCACGAGCGGGTGGGGAGACCCAGTACTTC. Translating it yields CASSPRAGGETQYF.

V usage is TRBV19 and J usage is TRBJ1-1; a weak D match, TRBD1 (6 bases). V lost 9 bases and J lost 10, with 21 bases in between. Per germline, CDR1 LNHDA and CDR2 SQIVND (reference sequence). The CDR3 loop spans 13 amino acids. CDR3 residues: CARGLAGGSLAFF. The CDR3 DNA follows: TGTGCCAGGGGCTTAGCGGGGGGCTCTTTAGCTTTCTTT.

The chain recombines TRBV4-1 with TRBJ1-3; D uncertain. Germline values: CDR1 MGHRA, CDR2 YSYEKL. Between the trimmed V and J ends, which lost 0 bases and 0 bases, there was a span of 9 bases. The CDR3 extends over 16 amino acids. CDR3 protein: CASSQEAQSSGNTIYF. The CDR3, as DNA: TGCGCCAGCAGCCAAGAAGCACAGAGCTCTGGAAACACCATATATTTT.

The gene calls are TRBV12-5 and TRBJ1-6; possibly TRBD1 for D (6 bases). The CDR3 length is 18 residues. The V and J ends lost 0 bases and 0 bases respectively, with 12 bases between them. Germline CDR1 and CDR2: LGHNT and FRNRAP. The CDR3 DNA reads TGTGCTAGTGGTTTGGTGTCAGTGGACAGCTCCTATAATTCACCCCTCCACTTT. Its translation is CASGLVSVDSSYNSPLHF.

This clone appeared a single time. J is TRBJ2-7 and V is TRBV2; possible D gene TRBD1, 6 bases. This CDR3 spans 17 amino acids. Germline values: CDR1 SNHLY, CDR2 FYNNEI. Trimming removed 4 bases at V and 0 bases at J, with 19 bases between. The CDR3: CASSGAGTTDSSYEQYF. The CDR3 coding sequence is TGTGCCAGCAGTGGGGCCGGGACAACAGATTCCTCCTACGAGCAGTACTTC.

Only one count was recorded for this clone. V usage is TRBV5-8 and J usage is TRBJ1-6; TRBD1 matches 7 bases. Per germline, CDR1 SGHTS and CDR2 YDEGEE. The CDR3 runs to 14 residues. V lost 5 bases and J lost 7; bases outside the gene matches: 6. The CDR3 protein is CASSTGTVNSPLHF. DNA of the CDR3: TGTGCCAGCAGTACGGGGACAGTGAATTCACCCCTCCACTTT. The complete variable domain, with remaining parts taken from reference TRBV5-8 and TRBJ1-6, reads EAGVTQSPTHLIKTRGQQATLRCSPISGHTSVYWYQQALGLGLQFLLWYDEGEERNRGNFPPRFSGRQFPNYSSELNVNALELEDSALYLCASSTGTVNSPLHFGNGTRLTVT.